This TCR beta chain appears in the sequencing data of a study of T cell responses to AZD1222 COVID-19 vaccine. Study results and caveats: Targets within unmutated variant regions were reportedly found for nearly half of spike-specific TCRs. Vaccine-related CD4 TCRs covered spike, predominating at 160-218 and 743-854. Repertoires in all cases were sampled only once the peak T cell response had passed. Females made up more of the donors, who were largely white British, and clonal diversity may have come out too low.

Repertoires were generated with immunoSEQ multiplex PCR, while TCRdb's copy carries only in-frame clones and drops some. The profile shows some 150,000 clones, about 87% of them singletons. This CDR3 is 15 amino acids long. Trimming took 3 bases from V and 3 from J, leaving 11 bases between them. From germline, CDR1 is MDHEN and CDR2 SYDVKM. Turning to this clone: The antigen remains undetermined.

This specimen consisted of peripheral blood, obtained on day 0 of AZD1222 vaccination. The TCR was taken from an adult in good health. The rearrangement uses TRBV28 and TRBJ2-2, with D maybe TRBD2 (6 bases). The DNA of the CDR3 is TGTGCCAGCAGTTTTGGGGGGACCTACACCGGGGAGCTGTTTTTT. Amino acid sequence: CASSFGGTYTGELFF.